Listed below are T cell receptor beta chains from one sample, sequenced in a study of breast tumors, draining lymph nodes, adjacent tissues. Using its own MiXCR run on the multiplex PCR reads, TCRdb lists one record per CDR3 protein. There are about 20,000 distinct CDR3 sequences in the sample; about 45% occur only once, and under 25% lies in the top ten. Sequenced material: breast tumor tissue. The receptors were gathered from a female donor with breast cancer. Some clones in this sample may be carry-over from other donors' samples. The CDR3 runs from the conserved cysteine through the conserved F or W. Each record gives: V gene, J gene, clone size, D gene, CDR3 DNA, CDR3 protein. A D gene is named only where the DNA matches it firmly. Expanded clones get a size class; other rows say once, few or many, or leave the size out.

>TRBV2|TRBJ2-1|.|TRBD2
TGTGCCAGCAGTGAAAGAGCGGGAGTGAGTGAGCAGTTCTTC
CASSERAGVSEQFF
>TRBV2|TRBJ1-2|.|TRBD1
TGTGCCACCCTACTAGAAGGGGACAGGGGCATTGATGGCTACACCTTC
CATLLEGDRGIDGYTF
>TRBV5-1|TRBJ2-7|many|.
TGCGCCAGCAGCTTGGTCGGGAGCGTCTACGAGCAGTACTTC
CASSLVGSVYEQYF
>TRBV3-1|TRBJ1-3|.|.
TGCGCCAGCAGCCAAGTAAAAGAAGGAGTCGCCATATATTTT
CASSQVKEGVAIYF
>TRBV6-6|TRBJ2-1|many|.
TGTGCCAGCAGCATTTCCGGGGACGGATCCTACAATGAGCAGTTCTTC
CASSISGDGSYNEQFF
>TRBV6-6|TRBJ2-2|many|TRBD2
TGTGCCAGCAGAGAGCCGGGACTAGCGTTGGTGACCGGGGAGCTGTTTTTT
CASREPGLALVTGELFF
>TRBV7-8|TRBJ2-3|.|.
TGTGCCAGCAGCTTAGACATGAGCGGTGTTGGCGGTAGCCCAGATACGCAGTATTTT
CASSLDMSGVGGSPDTQYF
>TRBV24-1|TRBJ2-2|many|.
TGTGCCACCAGTGATAACCGGGACACCCTCACCGGGGAGCTGTTTTTT
CATSDNRDTLTGELFF
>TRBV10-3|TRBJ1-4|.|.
TGTGCCATCAGTGAGTTTCCCTTCCACAGCGCAACTAATGAAAAACTGTTTTTT
CAISEFPFHSATNEKLFF
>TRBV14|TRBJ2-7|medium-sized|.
TGTGCCAGCAGCCCTCCGTCGGGCTACGAGCAGTACTTC
CASSPPSGYEQYF
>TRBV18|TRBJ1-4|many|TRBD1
TGTGCCAGCTCACCACGGGACAGGGCTGAAAAACTGTTTTTT
CASSPRDRAEKLFF
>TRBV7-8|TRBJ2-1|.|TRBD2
TGTGCCAGCAGCTTAGGAGGGGAGGGGAATGAGCAGTTCTTC
CASSLGGEGNEQFF
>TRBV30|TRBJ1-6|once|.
TGTGCCTGGGGCCCTCACTCACCCCTCCACTTT
CAWGPHSPLHF
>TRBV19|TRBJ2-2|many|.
TGTGCCAGTAGTATTGTTGGGGAGCTGTTTTTT
CASSIVGELFF
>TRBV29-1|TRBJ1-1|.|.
TGCAGCGTTTCTACGACCGTTGAAGCTTTCTTT
CSVSTTVEAFF
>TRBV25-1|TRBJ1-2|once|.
TGTGCCAGCAGTGCATACGGGCATAACTATGGCTACACCTTC
CASSAYGHNYGYTF
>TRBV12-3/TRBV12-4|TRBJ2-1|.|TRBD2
TGTGTCAGCAGTTTGGGGGGGGAGAGGCAGTTCTTC
CVSSLGGERQFF
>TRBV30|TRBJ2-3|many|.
TGTGCCTGGAGTAAACCGAATACGCAGTATTTT
CAWSKPNTQYF
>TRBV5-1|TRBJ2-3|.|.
TGCGCCAGCAGCACTTCGACAGGGAGGGAGGCAGATACGCAGTATTTT
CASSTSTGREADTQYF
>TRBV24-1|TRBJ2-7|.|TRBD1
TGTGCCACCACAGGGACAGAAACCTACGAGCAGTACTTC
CATTGTETYEQYF
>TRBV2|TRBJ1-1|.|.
TGTGCCAGCAGTGACAGCACAGGGAGGACTGAAGCTTTCTTT
CASSDSTGRTEAFF
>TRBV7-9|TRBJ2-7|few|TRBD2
TGTGCCAGCAGCTTAGAAGGGACTAGCGCGAACTCCTACGAGCAGTACTTC
CASSLEGTSANSYEQYF
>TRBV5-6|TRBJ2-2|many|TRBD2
TGTGCCAGCAGCTTTAGCGGGAGTCGGACCGGGGAGCTGTTTTTT
CASSFSGSRTGELFF
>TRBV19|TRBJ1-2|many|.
TGTGCCAGTAGTCCTGGGGGCGCGAGGGGCTACACCTTC
CASSPGGARGYTF
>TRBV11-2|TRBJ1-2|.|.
TGTGCCAGCAGCTTACCAAGGGGTGGCGAACAGGGTAACTATGGCTACACCTTC
CASSLPRGGEQGNYGYTF
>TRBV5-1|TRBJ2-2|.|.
TGCGCCAGCAGCGGGGCACAGAGCACCGGGGAGCTGTTTTTT
CASSGAQSTGELFF
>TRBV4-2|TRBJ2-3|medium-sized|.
TGTGCCAGCAGCCAAGTAGATATCACAGATACGCAGTATTTT
CASSQVDITDTQYF
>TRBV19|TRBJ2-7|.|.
TGTGCTAGTCCGCATATTGGCTCCTACGAGCAGTACTTC
CASPHIGSYEQYF
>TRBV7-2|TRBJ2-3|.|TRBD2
TGTGCCAGCAGTCGACTAGCGGGGGGGAGCACAGATACGCAGTATTTT
CASSRLAGGSTDTQYF
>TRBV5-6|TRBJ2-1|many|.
TGTGCCAGCAGCTGGGGGCCAGGGTACAATGAGCAGTTCTTC
CASSWGPGYNEQFF
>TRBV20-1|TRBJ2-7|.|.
TGCAGTGCTAGAGCTCCGACAGGCTACTACGAGCAGTACTTC
CSARAPTGYYEQYF
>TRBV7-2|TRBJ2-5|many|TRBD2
TGTGCCAGCAGCCGTAGCGGGAATTCAGAGACCCAGTACTTC
CASSRSGNSETQYF
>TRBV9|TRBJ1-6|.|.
TGTGCCAGCAGCAAGGCGGGGGGGAGTGGTTCACCCCTCCACTTT
CASSKAGGSGSPLHF
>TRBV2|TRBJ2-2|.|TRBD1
TGTGCCAGCAGCCCAGACAGGGCCGTCGGGGAGCTGTTTTTT
CASSPDRAVGELFF
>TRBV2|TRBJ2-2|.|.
TGTGCCAGCAAGTTGAGCTCGAACACCGGGGAGCTGTTTTTT
CASKLSSNTGELFF
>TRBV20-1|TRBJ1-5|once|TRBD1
TGCAGTGCTAGAGATCAGGGGGGAGGGCCCCAGCATTTT
CSARDQGGGPQHF
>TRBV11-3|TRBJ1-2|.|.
TGTGCCAGCAGCCACGGGGGGACTACGAACTATGGCTACACCTTC
CASSHGGTTNYGYTF
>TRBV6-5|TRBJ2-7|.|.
TGTGCCAGCAGAGTACAACAGTCCTACGAGCAGTACTTC
CASRVQQSYEQYF
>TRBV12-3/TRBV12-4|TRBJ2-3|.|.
TGTGCCAGCAGTGCACGCCGGGACACGAGATTCGCAGATACGCAGTATTTT
CASSARRDTRFADTQYF
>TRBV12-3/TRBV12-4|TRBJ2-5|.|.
TGTGCCAGCAGTTTAGGGGCTAGCAAAGAGACCCAGTACTTC
CASSLGASKETQYF
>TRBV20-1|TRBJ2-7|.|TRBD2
TGCAGTGCTAGAGAGCCTAGCGGGAAGGCCTCCGGGATGTACTTC
CSAREPSGKASGMYF
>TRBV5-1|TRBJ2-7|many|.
TGCGCCAGCAGCTTGGGTCACAGGGACGTTTCCTACGAGCAGTACTTC
CASSLGHRDVSYEQYF
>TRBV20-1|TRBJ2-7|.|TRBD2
TGCAGTGCTAGAGATCGAAGACTAGCGGTCTCCTACGAGCAGTACTTC
CSARDRRLAVSYEQYF
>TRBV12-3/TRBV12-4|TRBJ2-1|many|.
TGTGCCAGCAGTTTCGGGGCCCGGGAGCAGTTCTTC
CASSFGAREQFF
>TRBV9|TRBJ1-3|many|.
TGTGCCAGCAGCGGGGGGCTCTCTGGAAACACCATATATTTT
CASSGGLSGNTIYF
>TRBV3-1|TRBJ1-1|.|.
TGTGCCAGCAGCCAAGTCGGAGGGGTTCGGGCTTTCTTT
CASSQVGGVRAFF
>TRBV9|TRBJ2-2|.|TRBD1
TGTGCCAGCAGCTCCGACAGGGGCTCGGACACCGGGGAGCTGTTTTTT
CASSSDRGSDTGELFF
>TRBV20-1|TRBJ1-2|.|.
TGCAGTACTAGAAGTGAGGAGAACTTCTTC
CSTRSEENFF
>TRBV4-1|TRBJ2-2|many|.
TGCGCCAGCAGCCAAGAATGGGCCAGGGGCACCGGGGAGCTGTTTTTT
CASSQEWARGTGELFF
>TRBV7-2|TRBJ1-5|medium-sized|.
TGTGCCAGCAGCCCCAGGGCGGGAGCTGCCTGGACGAATCAGCCCCAGCATTTT
CASSPRAGAAWTNQPQHF